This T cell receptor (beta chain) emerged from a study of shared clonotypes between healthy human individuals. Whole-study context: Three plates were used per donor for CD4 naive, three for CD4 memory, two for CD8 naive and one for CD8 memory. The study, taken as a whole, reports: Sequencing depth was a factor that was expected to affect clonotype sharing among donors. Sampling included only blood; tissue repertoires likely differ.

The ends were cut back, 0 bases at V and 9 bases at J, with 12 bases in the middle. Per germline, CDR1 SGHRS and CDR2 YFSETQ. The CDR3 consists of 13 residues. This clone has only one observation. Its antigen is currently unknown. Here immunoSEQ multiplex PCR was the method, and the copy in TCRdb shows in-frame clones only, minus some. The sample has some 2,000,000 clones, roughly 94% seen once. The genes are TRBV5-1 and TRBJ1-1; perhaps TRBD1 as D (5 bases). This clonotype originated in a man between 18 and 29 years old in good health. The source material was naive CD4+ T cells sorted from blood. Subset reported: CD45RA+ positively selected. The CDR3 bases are TGCGCCAGCAGCTTGGGGGGGACGGACAAAGCTTTCTTT. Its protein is CASSLGGTDKAFF.